The next 15 T cell receptor beta chains were all read from a single sample in a study of blood T cell repertoires in COVID-19 (dated by TCRdb to the early 2020s). Libraries were prepared through the immunoSEQ multiplex PCR assay. In its TCRdb copy, this immuneACCESS table keeps in-frame sequences only and misses some clones. Where compared with another copy, unresolved V genes explain less than half of these, and the others have no known cause. The sample table records around 300,000 clones; 75% to 90% of these occur just once. Over 4.5% of the sample is held by the ten biggest clonotypes. Sample: PBMCs or T cells enriched from blood (not recorded which). The source of these receptors is a man aged 25-40 years who had recovered from COVID-19.

The chain carries TRBV5-1 and TRBJ2-3; TRBD2 agrees at 11 bases. CDR1 and CDR2 from the germline V gene are SGHRS and YFSETQ. This CDR3 contains 17 residues. The trim removed 5 bases at V and 1 base at J, leaving 9 bases unmatched. The CDR3 bases are TGCGCCAGCAGGCTTAGCGGGGGGGCCGGGGGCACAGATACGCAGTATTTT. Protein product: CASRLSGGAGGTDTQYF.

V and J are TRBV5-1 and TRBJ1-1; no clear D gene. The V gene's germline CDR1 is SGHRS and CDR2 YFSETQ. Trimming stripped 3 bases from V and 0 bases from J, with 6 bases between. CDR3 length: 13 residues. The CDR3 nucleotides read TGCGCCAGCAGCTCCGAGATGAACACTGAAGCTTTCTTT. Its protein is CASSSEMNTEAFF.

This sequence joins TRBV10-3 and TRBJ2-1; 7 nucleotides line up with TRBD2. Losses at the gene ends were 4 bases for V and 5 bases for J; bases not matched to a gene: 11. The CDR3 length is 16 residues. Germline CDR1 is ENHRY and CDR2 is SYGVKD. As DNA, the CDR3 is TGTGCCATCAGTGCGGGGCAGCGGGGAGGGAACAATGAGCAGTTCTTC. Encoded protein: CAISAGQRGGNNEQFF.

The chain combines TRBV7-8 with TRBJ2-7; TRBD2 agrees at 8 bases. The CDR3 loop spans 19 amino acids. Germline values: CDR1 SGHVS, CDR2 FQNEAQ. With V trimmed by 2 bases and J by 2 bases, 17 bases remained unmatched. In DNA, the CDR3 is TGTGCCAGCAGCTTACCACAGCTTACGGCGGGACTAGGGGCCTACGAGCAGTACTTC. Protein sequence: CASSLPQLTAGLGAYEQYF.

The V gene is TRBV15, the J gene TRBJ2-1, with TRBD2 matching over 9 bases. Germline trimming cut 4 bases from V and 2 bases from J; bases unmatched to any gene: 6. The CDR3 has 16 residues. The V gene's germline CDR1 is LNHNV and CDR2 YYDKDF (reference sequence). The CDR3 loop is CATSTRLAAAYNEQFF. CDR3 nucleotide sequence: TGTGCCACCAGCACAAGACTAGCGGCGGCCTACAATGAGCAGTTCTTC.

The gene calls are TRBV5-5 and TRBJ1-3; 7 bases are a match to TRBD1. V shed 4 bases and J 1 base; nucleotides not matched to a gene: 5. Germline CDR1 reads SGHKS; CDR2 reads YYEKEE (reference sequence). The CDR3 contains 15 residues. The CDR3: CASSPDRVSGNTIYF. The CDR3 region has the DNA TGTGCCAGCAGCCCTGACAGGGTGTCTGGAAACACCATATATTTT.

V usage is TRBV3-1 (or the pseudogene TRBV3-2) and J usage is TRBJ1-1, with D unclear. The germline V gene has CDR1 LGHDT and CDR2 YNNKEL (reference sequence). The V gene lost 0 bases and the J gene lost 11 bases, with 10 bases spanning the gap. The CDR3 runs 12 residues. The CDR3 bases are TGTGCCAGCAGCCAAGACCTTTCTAGGGCTTTCTTT. It specifies CASSQDLSRAFF.

The rearrangement links TRBV2 to TRBJ1-6; 7 bases agree with TRBD1. Per the germline V gene, CDR1 is SNHLY and CDR2 is FYNNEI. V shed 11 bases and J 4 bases; nucleotides not matched to a gene: 5. This CDR3 has 13 amino acids. The CDR3 nucleotides read TGTGCCCAGGGGGAGGATTATAATTCACCCCTCCACTTT. This translates into CAQGEDYNSPLHF.

The chain employs TRBV30 and TRBJ1-6; D remains unclear. Germline V gene sequence: CDR1 GTSNPN, CDR2 SVGIG (reference sequence). V dropped 1 base and J dropped 8 bases, with 12 bases sitting between them. The length of the CDR3 is 14 residues. CDR3: CAWSGVVVYSPLHF. DNA of the CDR3: TGTGCCTGGAGTGGTGTAGTAGTATATTCACCCCTCCACTTT.

This sequence joins TRBV14 and TRBJ2-3; the D gene is possibly TRBD2 (6 bases). The CDR3 covers 16 residues. V was trimmed by 1 base and J by 2 bases, leaving 13 bases between them. Germline loops: CDR1 SGHDN, CDR2 FVKESK. CDR3 sequence reads: CASSQVFSSVTDTQYF. The CDR3 region has the DNA TGTGCCAGCAGCCAAGTCTTTTCTAGCGTCACAGATACGCAGTATTTT.

The CDR3 DNA reads TGTGCCTGGAGTGAGGGAGCGGGACAAGAGACCCAGTACTTC. It specifies CAWSEGAGQETQYF. This sequence joins TRBV30 and TRBJ2-5; 7 bases fit TRBD2. The CDR3 runs to 14 residues. Germline trimming cut 1 base from V and 2 bases from J; bases unmatched to any gene: 4. Germline loops: CDR1 GTSNPN, CDR2 SVGIG (reference sequence).

This sequence joins TRBV5-4 and TRBJ2-3; TRBD1 matches 9 bases. The CDR3 consists of 15 residues. V was pared by 3 bases and J by 2 bases, with 4 bases of the junction left unmatched. Germline V lookup: CDR1 SGHNT, CDR2 YYREEE (reference sequence). In DNA, the CDR3 is TGTGCCAGCAGCTGGGGGGACAGGGCCACAGATACGCAGTATTTT. Residues: CASSWGDRATDTQYF.

The V and J genes are TRBV2 and TRBJ2-1; D gene unclear. The CDR3 sequence is 15 residues long. Germline values: CDR1 SNHLY, CDR2 FYNNEI. V dropped 3 bases and J dropped 0 bases, with 9 bases sitting between them. CDR3 sequence (DNA): TGTGCCAGCAGTGAGGCACAGACCTCCTACAATGAGCAGTTCTTC. Translated: CASSEAQTSYNEQFF. The whole variable domain, filled in from reference TRBV2 and TRBJ2-1, reads EPEVTQTPSHQVTQMGQEVILRCVPISNHLYFYWYRQILGQKVEFLVSFYNNEISEKSEIFDDQFSVERPDGSNFTLKIRSTKLEDSAMYFCASSEAQTSYNEQFFGPGTRLTVL.

The chain recombines TRBV4-1 with TRBJ1-2; the D gene is possibly TRBD1 (5 bases). The CDR3 is 15 amino acids. V gave up 1 base and J gave up 1 base, with 10 bases separating them. The germline CDR1 and CDR2 sequences are MGHRA and YSYEKL. The CDR3 reads CASSQGQSVNYGYTF. For the CDR3, the DNA is TGCGCCAGCAGCCAAGGACAGAGTGTTAACTATGGCTACACCTTC.

To note about this clone: The same CDR3 arises from other DNA sequences in this sample as well. This chain connects TRBV10-3 to TRBJ1-5; D might be TRBD1 (6 bases). Germline V lookup: CDR1 ENHRY, CDR2 SYGVKD. With 3 bases removed from V and 4 bases from J, the gap between germline ends came to 10 bases. The CDR3 contains 14 residues. DNA of the CDR3: TGTGCCATCAGTGACAGGGGAGGGAATCAGCCCCAGCATTTT. Protein sequence: CAISDRGGNQPQHF.